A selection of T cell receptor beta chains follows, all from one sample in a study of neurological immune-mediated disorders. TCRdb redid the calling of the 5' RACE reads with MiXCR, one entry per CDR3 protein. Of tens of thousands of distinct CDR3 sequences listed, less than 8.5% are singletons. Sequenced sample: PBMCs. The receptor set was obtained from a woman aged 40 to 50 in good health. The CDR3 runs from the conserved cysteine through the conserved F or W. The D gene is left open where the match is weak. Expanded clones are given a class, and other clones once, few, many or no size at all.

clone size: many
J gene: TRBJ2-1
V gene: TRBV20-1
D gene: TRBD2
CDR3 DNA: TGCAGTGCCCCCGGTAGCGGGAGGACCGATGAGCAGTTCTTC
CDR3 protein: CSAPGSGRTDEQFF

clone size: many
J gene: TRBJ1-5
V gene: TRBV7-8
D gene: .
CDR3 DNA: TGTGCCAGCAGCTTAATCTCTCGATACGGGGGAGACAATCAGCCCCAGCATTTT
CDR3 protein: CASSLISRYGGDNQPQHF

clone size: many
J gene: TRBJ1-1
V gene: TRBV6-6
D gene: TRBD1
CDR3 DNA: TGTGCCAGCAGTCAGGACAGGGTCACTGAAGCTTTCTTT
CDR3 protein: CASSQDRVTEAFF

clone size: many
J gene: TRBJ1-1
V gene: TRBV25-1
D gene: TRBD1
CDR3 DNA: TGTGCCAGCAGCTGGGCAGGGGGCTCCACTGAAGCTTTCTTT
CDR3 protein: CASSWAGGSTEAFF

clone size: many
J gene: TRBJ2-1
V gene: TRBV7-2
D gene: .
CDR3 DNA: TGTGCCAGCAGGCAACGGGACTCCGCCTACAATGAGCAGTTCTTC
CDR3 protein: CASRQRDSAYNEQFF

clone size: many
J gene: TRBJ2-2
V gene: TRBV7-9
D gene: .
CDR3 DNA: TGTGCCAGCAGTGCCGGGACCTGGAACACCGGGGAGCTGTTTTTT
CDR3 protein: CASSAGTWNTGELFF

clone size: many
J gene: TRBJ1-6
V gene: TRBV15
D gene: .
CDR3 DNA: TGTGCCACCAGCAGAGGGTATTCACCCCTCCACTTT
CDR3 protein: CATSRGYSPLHF

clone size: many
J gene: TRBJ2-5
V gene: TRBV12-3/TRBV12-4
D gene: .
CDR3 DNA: TGTGCCAGCAGTTTGCGGGCAGGGGAAGAGACCCAGTACTTC
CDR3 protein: CASSLRAGEETQYF

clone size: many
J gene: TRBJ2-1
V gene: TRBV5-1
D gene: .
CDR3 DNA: TGCGCCAGCAGCTTAGAAGCGACAGGTAGGGATGAGCAGTTCTTC
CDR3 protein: CASSLEATGRDEQFF

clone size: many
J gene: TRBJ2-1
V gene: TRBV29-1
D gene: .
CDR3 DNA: TGCAGCGTTGAAATCCGGGTCGGTGAGCAGTTCTTC
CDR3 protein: CSVEIRVGEQFF

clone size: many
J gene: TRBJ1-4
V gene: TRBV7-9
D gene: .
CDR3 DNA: TGTGCCAGCAGCTTGCAGGGGACTGAAAAACTGTTTTTT
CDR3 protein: CASSLQGTEKLFF

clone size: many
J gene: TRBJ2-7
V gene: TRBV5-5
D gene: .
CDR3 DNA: TGTGCCAGCAGCCTGGGGAGATACGAGCAGTACTTC
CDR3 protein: CASSLGRYEQYF

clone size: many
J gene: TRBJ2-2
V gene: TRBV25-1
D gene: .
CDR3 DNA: TGTGCCAGTCGGGAAGGCAGGGTGAACACCGGGGAGCTGTTTTTT
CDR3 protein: CASREGRVNTGELFF

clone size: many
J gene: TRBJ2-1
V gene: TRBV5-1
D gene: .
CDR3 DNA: TGCGCCAGCAGCTTGGACCCAAAGGGCTCCTACAATGAGCAGTTCTTC
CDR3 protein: CASSLDPKGSYNEQFF

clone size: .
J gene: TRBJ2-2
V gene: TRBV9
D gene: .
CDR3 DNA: TGTGCCAGCAGCGTAGGAGTTAAACAGGGCACCGGGGAGCTGTTTTTT
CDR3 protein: CASSVGVKQGTGELFF

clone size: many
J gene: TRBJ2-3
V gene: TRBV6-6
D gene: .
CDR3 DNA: TGTGCCAGCAGAAGCCGACAGGGGAGGGTCCAAACAGATACGCAGTATTTT
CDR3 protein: CASRSRQGRVQTDTQYF

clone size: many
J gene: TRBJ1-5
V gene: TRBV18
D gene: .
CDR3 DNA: TGTGCCAGCTCACCCCCCTCGACGTCCAGCAATCAGCCCCAGCATTTT
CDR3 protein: CASSPPSTSSNQPQHF

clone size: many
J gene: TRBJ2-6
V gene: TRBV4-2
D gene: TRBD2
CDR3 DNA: TGTGCCAGCAGCCAAGAGGGACTAAACCCTGGGGCCAACGTCCTGACTTTC
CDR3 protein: CASSQEGLNPGANVLTF

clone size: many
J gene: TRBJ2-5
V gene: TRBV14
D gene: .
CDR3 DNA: TGTGCCAGCAGCCAACCGGGGAGACTTCCGGAGACCCAGTACTTC
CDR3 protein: CASSQPGRLPETQYF

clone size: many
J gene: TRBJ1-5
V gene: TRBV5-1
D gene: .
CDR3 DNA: TGCGCCAGCAGCTTGTCGGGCACTCAGCCCCAGCATTTT
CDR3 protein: CASSLSGTQPQHF

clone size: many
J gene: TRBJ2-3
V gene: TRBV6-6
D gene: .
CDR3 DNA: TGTGCCAGCACCCCTTCCGAGAAATATAGCACAGATACGCAGTATTTT
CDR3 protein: CASTPSEKYSTDTQYF

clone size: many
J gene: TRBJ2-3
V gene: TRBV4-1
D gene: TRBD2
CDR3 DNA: TGCGCCAGCAGCCCCGGACTAGCGGGAGGGTTTGGCACAGATACGCAGTATTTT
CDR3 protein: CASSPGLAGGFGTDTQYF

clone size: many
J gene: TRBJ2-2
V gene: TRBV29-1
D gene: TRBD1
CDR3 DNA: TGCAGCGCACGTACAGGGGCGCCCACCGGGGAGCTGTTTTTT
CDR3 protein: CSARTGAPTGELFF

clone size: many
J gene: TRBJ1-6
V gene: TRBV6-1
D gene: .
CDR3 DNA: TGTGCCAGCAGACATCCTAGCTCCTATAATTCACCCCTCCACTTT
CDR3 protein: CASRHPSSYNSPLHF

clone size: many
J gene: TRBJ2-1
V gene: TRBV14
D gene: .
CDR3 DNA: TGTGCCAGCAGCCAAGATGGGACGGATGAGCAGTTCTTC
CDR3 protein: CASSQDGTDEQFF

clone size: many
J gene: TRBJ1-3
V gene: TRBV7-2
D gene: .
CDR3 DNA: TGTGCCAGCAGCTTAACGTCCTCTGGGGGGGGCGCTGGAAACACCATATATTTT
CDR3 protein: CASSLTSSGGGAGNTIYF

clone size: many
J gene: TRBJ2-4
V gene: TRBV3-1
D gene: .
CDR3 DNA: TGTGCCAGCAGCCACCTAGGGGGACAACTAGCCAAAAACATTCAGTACTTC
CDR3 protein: CASSHLGGQLAKNIQYF

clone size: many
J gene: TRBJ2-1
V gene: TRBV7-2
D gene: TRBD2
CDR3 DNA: TGTGCCAGCAGCTTAGTGCGACTAGCGGTATACAATGAGCAGTTCTTC
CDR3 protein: CASSLVRLAVYNEQFF

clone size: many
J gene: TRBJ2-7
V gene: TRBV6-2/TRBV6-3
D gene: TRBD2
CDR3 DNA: TGTGCCAGCAGTACAACTAGCGATCACTCCTACGAGCAGTACTTC
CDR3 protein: CASSTTSDHSYEQYF

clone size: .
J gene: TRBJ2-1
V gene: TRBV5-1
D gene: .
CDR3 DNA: TGCGCCAGCAGCTTGGCCTCGGGAAGGGTCAATGAGCAGTTCTTC
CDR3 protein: CASSLASGRVNEQFF

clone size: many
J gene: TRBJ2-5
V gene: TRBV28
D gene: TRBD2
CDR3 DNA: TGTGCCAGCAGTTTAGGGCTAGCGGAAGAGACCCAGTACTTC
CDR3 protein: CASSLGLAEETQYF

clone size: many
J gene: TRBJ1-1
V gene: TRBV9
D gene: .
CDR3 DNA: TGTGCCAGCAGCGTAGCCTCGGGTAACACTGAAGCTTTCTTT
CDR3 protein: CASSVASGNTEAFF

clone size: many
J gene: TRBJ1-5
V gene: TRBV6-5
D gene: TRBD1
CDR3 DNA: TGTGCCAGCAGGGAAACAGGGGCCCAGCCCCAGCATTTT
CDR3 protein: CASRETGAQPQHF

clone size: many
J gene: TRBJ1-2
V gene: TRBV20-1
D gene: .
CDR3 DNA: TGCAGTGCTAGCCCGGGGAGGGATGGCTACACCTTC
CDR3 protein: CSASPGRDGYTF

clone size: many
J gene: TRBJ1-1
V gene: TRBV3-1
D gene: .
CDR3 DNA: TGTGCCAGCAGCCACCCCAGTCGATTAACTGAAGCTTTCTTT
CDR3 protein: CASSHPSRLTEAFF

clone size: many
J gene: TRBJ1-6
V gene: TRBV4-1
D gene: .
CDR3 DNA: TGCGCCAGCAGCCAAGGGACAGCCTTCTACTCCTATAATTCACCCCTCCACTTT
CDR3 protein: CASSQGTAFYSYNSPLHF

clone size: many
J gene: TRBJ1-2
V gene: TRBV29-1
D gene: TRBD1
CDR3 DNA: TGCAGCGTTGAAGGGGTGGACAGGGGGCATGGCTACACCTTC
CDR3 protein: CSVEGVDRGHGYTF

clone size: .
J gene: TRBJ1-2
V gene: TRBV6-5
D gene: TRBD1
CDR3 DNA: TGTGCCAGCAGTTGGGACAGGAAGAACTATGGCTACACCTTC
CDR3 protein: CASSWDRKNYGYTF

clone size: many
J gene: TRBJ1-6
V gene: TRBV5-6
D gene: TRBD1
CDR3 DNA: TGTGCCAGCAGCTATACCGGGACAGGTTATAATTCACCCCTCCACTTT
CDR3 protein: CASSYTGTGYNSPLHF

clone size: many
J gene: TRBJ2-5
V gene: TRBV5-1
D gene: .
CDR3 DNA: TGCGCCAGCAAGGCGGGCCAAGAGACCCAGTACTTC
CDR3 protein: CASKAGQETQYF

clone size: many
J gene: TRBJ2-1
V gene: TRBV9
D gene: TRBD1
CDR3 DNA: TGTGCCAGCAGCGTCCTTCCGGGACAGGGGGCCCATGAGCAGTTCTTC
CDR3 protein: CASSVLPGQGAHEQFF

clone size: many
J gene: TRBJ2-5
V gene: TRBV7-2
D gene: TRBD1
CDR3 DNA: TGTGCCAGCAGCTACAGGGGACAGAGGGAGACCCAGTACTTC
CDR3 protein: CASSYRGQRETQYF

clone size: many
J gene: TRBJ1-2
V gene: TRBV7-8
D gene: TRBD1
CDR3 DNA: TGTGCCAGCAGCTTAGAAGGGGGCTCCTATGGCTACACCTTC
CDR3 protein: CASSLEGGSYGYTF

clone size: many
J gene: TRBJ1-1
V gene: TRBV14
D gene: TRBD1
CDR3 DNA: TGTGCCAGCCTCCGGACAGGGGGCACTGAAGCTTTCTTT
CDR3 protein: CASLRTGGTEAFF

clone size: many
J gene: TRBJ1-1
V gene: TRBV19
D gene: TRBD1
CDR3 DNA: TGTGCCAGTAGTGGACAGGGAGGCACTGAAGCTTTCTTT
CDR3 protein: CASSGQGGTEAFF

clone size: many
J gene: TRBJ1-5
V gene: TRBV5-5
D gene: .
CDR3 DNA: TGTGCCAGCAGCTTGGGGGCGGATCAGCCCCAGCATTTT
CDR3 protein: CASSLGADQPQHF

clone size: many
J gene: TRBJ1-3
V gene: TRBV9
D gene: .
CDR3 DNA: TGTGCCAGCATGGGGATGTCTGGAAACACCATATATTTT
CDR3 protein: CASMGMSGNTIYF

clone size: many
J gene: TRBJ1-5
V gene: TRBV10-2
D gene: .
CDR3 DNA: TGCGCCAGCAGTGAGAGGCAGTGGGGCAATCAGCCCCAGCATTTT
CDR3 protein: CASSERQWGNQPQHF

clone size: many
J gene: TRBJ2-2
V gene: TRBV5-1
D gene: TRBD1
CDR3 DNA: TGCGCCAGCAGCTTGGGGACCGGGACAGGGGTAACCGGGGAGCTGTTTTTT
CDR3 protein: CASSLGTGTGVTGELFF

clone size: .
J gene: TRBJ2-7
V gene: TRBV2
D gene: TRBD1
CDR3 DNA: TGTGCCAGCAGCCGGACAGGGACCGGCGAGCAGTACTTC
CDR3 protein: CASSRTGTGEQYF